The 24 T cell receptor beta chains in this list originate from one sample, sequenced in a study of T cell responses to AZD1222 COVID-19 vaccine. Assay: immunoSEQ multiplex PCR; the TCRdb copy retains only in-frame clones and omits some. The sample consists of 150,000 or so clones, approximately 87% of them appearing once. This material consisted of peripheral blood, taken on day 0 of MenACWY control vaccination. The receptors stem from an adult in good health.

V gene TRBV28 combines with J gene TRBJ1-1, with D possibly matching TRBD1 (5 bases). V gave up 10 bases and J gave up 8 bases, with 14 bases separating them. Germline V lookup: CDR1 MDHEN, CDR2 SYDVKM. The CDR3 runs 11 residues. CDR3 region: CAISGRPEAFF. In nucleotides, the CDR3 is TGTGCCATCTCGGGACGCCCGGAAGCTTTCTTT.

The chain has TRBV6-5 and TRBJ1-4, with D possibly matching TRBD1 (5 bases). Germline V gene data show CDR1 as MNHEY and CDR2 as SVGAGI. Trimming took 2 bases from V and 8 from J, leaving 15 bases between them. CDR3 size: 15 residues. The CDR3 DNA reads TGTGCCAGCAGTTACGAAATATCGGGGCGGGAAAAACTGTTTTTT. It translates to CASSYEISGREKLFF.

The chain joins TRBV28 to TRBJ1-5, with 8 bases aligning to TRBD1. V shed 7 bases, J shed 0 bases, and the junction held 11 bases outside the gene matches. The CDR3 sequence is 17 residues long. The germline V gene encodes CDR1 MDHEN and CDR2 SYDVKM. DNA of the CDR3: TGTGCCAGCACCCACCAGGACAGGGTCTATAGCAATCAGCCCCAGCATTTT. Translation: CASTHQDRVYSNQPQHF.

Only a few counts were recorded for this clone. The V gene is TRBV4-1, the J gene TRBJ2-7; 7 nucleotides line up with TRBD1. The V and J ends lost 5 bases and 0 bases, in that order; junction bases with no gene match: 7. The CDR3 extends over 15 amino acids. Germline lookup yields CDR1 MGHRA and CDR2 YSYEKL. The CDR3 sequence is CASSFRDSGSYEQYV. The CDR3 DNA sequence: TGCGCCAGCAGCTTCCGGGACAGTGGCTCCTACGAGCAGTACGTC.

This clone was detected only once. J is TRBJ2-5 and V is TRBV12-3 or TRBV12-4; D unclear. This CDR3 has 13 residues. The V end was cut by 6 bases, the J end by 5 bases, with 13 bases between. In DNA form, the CDR3 reads TGTGCCAGCAGCCTCCCCCCCCCGGAGACCCAGTACTTC. It specifies CASSLPPPETQYF.

The J gene is TRBJ2-2, the V gene TRBV5-4; TRBD2 agrees at 7 bases. This CDR3 spans 16 amino acids. V lost 3 bases to trimming and J lost 7 bases; unmatched junction nucleotides: 12. Germline CDR1 and CDR2: SGHNT and YYREEE (reference sequence). CDR3 sequence reads: CASSSALAVQGGELFF. The CDR3 DNA sequence: TGTGCCAGCAGCTCCGCCCTAGCGGTCCAAGGCGGGGAGCTGTTTTTT.

Only one count was recorded for this clone. This chain uses TRBV28 with TRBJ1-3; no clear D. In germline, CDR1 is MDHEN, CDR2 SYDVKM. Trimming pared 4 bases from V and 4 bases from J, leaving 14 bases between. CDR3 length: 15 residues. This CDR3 is CASSYDTSGGNTIYF. The CDR3 DNA follows: TGTGCCAGCAGTTACGACACGTCGGGGGGAAACACCATATATTTT.

The J gene is TRBJ1-2, the V gene TRBV12-5; D is unresolved. This CDR3 spans 13 amino acids. Trimming took 5 bases from V and 8 from J, leaving 15 bases between them. Per the germline V gene, CDR1 is LGHNT and CDR2 is FRNRAP. In DNA, the CDR3 is TGTGCTAGTGGTCCTGGTCGCACGGGGGGCTACACCTTC. This translates into CASGPGRTGGYTF. The whole variable domain, remainder taken from reference TRBV12-5 and TRBJ1-2, is DARVTQTPRHKVTEMGQEVTMRCQPILGHNTVFWYRQTMMQGLELLAYFRNRAPLDDSGMPKDRFSAEMPDATLATLKIQPSEPRDSAVYFCASGPGRTGGYTFGSGTRLTVV.

This rearrangement joins TRBV7-2 to TRBJ2-1; D gene unclear. V was cut by 8 bases and J by 0 bases, with 14 bases left in between. The CDR3 extends over 15 amino acids. Germline V gene data show CDR1 as SGHTA and CDR2 as FQGNSA. The chain's CDR3 is CASVIGWGSYNEQFF. The DNA for the CDR3 is TGTGCCAGCGTCATAGGGTGGGGCTCCTACAATGAGCAGTTCTTC.

V and J are TRBV5-1 and TRBJ2-3; no firm D call. CDR1 is SGHRS and CDR2 is YFSETQ in the germline V gene. The CDR3 runs to 16 residues. The ends were cut back, 0 bases at V and 2 bases at J, with 13 bases in the middle. The CDR3 DNA sequence: TGCGCCAGCAGCTTGGGGCCCGCGGCGATCACAGATACGCAGTATTTT. Residues: CASSLGPAAITDTQYF.

This clone was found once. CDR3 in amino acids: CASSFLAGGSSYEQYV. The CDR3 DNA is TGTGCCAGCAGCTTCTTAGCGGGGGGCTCCTCCTACGAGCAGTACGTC. The chain employs TRBV7-9 and TRBJ2-7; 10 positions agree with TRBD2. Trimming cost V 3 bases and J 0 bases; bases outside gene matches: 5. The CDR3 sequence is 16 residues long. Germline values: CDR1 SEHNR, CDR2 FQNEAQ (reference sequence).

The chain has TRBV5-1 and TRBJ2-3; possible D gene TRBD1, 7 bases. V lost 4 bases to trimming and J lost 8 bases, with 14 bases between them. Germline V gene data show CDR1 as SGHRS and CDR2 as YFSETQ. The CDR3 covers 13 residues. The CDR3 DNA sequence: TGCGCCAGCAGCGAGGAGGGGGCGGCTACGCAGTATTTT. Translated, it gives CASSEEGAATQYF.

The V gene is TRBV11-1, the J gene TRBJ2-1, with 10 bases lining up with TRBD2. J lost 5 bases, V lost 5 bases, and 9 bases had no gene match. The CDR3 length is 16 residues. The V gene's germline CDR1 is SGHAT and CDR2 FQDESV (reference sequence). The CDR3 nucleotides read TGTGCCAGCAGCCGGAGCGGGAGGGCCGGGAACAATGAGCAGTTCTTC. Translating gives CASSRSGRAGNNEQFF.

This clone was counted a single time. DNA of the CDR3: TGCGCCAGCAGCTTGCAACCCGCCGGAACCTACGAGCAGTACTTC. This sequence encodes CASSLQPAGTYEQYF. V is TRBV5-1 and J is TRBJ2-7, with D hard to call. This CDR3 is 15 amino acids long. V was pared by 1 base and J by 2 bases, with 13 bases between. From germline, CDR1 is SGHRS and CDR2 YFSETQ.

The chain combines TRBV19 with TRBJ1-1, with a tentative D call TRBD1 (5 bases). Germline CDR1 reads LNHDA; CDR2 reads SQIVND (reference sequence). The ends were cut back, 2 bases at V and 10 bases at J, with 11 bases in the middle. This CDR3 is 12 amino acids long. The CDR3 region is CASSIYEGIAFF. For the CDR3, the DNA is TGTGCCAGTAGTATATACGAGGGGATAGCTTTCTTT. Drawing the rest from reference TRBV19 and TRBJ1-1, the complete variable domain is DGGITQSPKYLFRKEGQNVTLSCEQNLNHDAMYWYRQDPGQGLRLIYYSQIVNDFQKGDIAEGYSVSREKKESFPLTVTSAQKNPTAFYLCASSIYEGIAFFGQGTRLTVV.

This clone showed up just a few times. The gene calls are TRBV6-5 and TRBJ2-1; D gene uncertain. Germline CDR1 reads MNHEY; CDR2 reads SVGAGI. Trimming shortened V by 4 bases and J by 0 bases, and 13 bases separated the two germline ends. There are 16 residues in the CDR3. The CDR3 DNA follows: TGTGCCAGCAGTTCCGCGATTGCCAGCTCCTACAATGAGCAGTTCTTC. Encoded protein: CASSSAIASSYNEQFF.

The rearrangement links TRBV28 to TRBJ1-1, with D possibly TRBD1 on 5 matching bases. The CDR3 consists of 15 residues. The V end lost 7 bases, the J end lost 2 bases, and 17 bases lay between the germline ends. CDR1 is MDHEN, CDR2 SYDVKM, per germline. CDR3 sequence reads: CASTPLGAGNTEAFF. For the CDR3, the DNA is TGTGCCAGCACCCCTCTCGGGGCAGGAAACACTGAAGCTTTCTTT. The full variable domain, with the rest looked up from reference TRBV28 and TRBJ1-1, is DVKVTQSSRYLVKRTGEKVFLECVQDMDHENMFWYRQDPGLGLRLIYFSYDVKMKEKGDIPEGYSVSREKKERFSLILESASTNQTSMYLCASTPLGAGNTEAFFGQGTRLTVV.

The chain uses TRBV5-4 and TRBJ1-1; D is unclear. From germline, CDR1 is SGHNT and CDR2 YYREEE (reference sequence). With 0 bases removed from V and 3 bases from J, the gap between germline ends came to 12 bases. The CDR3 runs 15 residues. For the CDR3, the DNA is TGTGCCAGCAGCTTGGACGGTAGTGGTGACACTGAAGCTTTCTTT. Its translation: CASSLDGSGDTEAFF. The full variable domain, rest sourced from reference TRBV5-4 and TRBJ1-1, is ETGVTQSPTHLIKTRGQQVTLRCSSQSGHNTVSWYQQALGQGPQFIFQYYREEENGRGNFPPRFSGLQFPNYSSELNVNALELDDSALYLCASSLDGSGDTEAFFGQGTRLTVV.

This chain links TRBV18 with TRBJ1-3, with D possibly TRBD1 on 5 matching bases. The CDR3 loop spans 18 amino acids. Per germline, CDR1 KGHSH and CDR2 LQKENI. With 2 bases removed from V and 0 bases from J, the gap between germline ends came to 17 bases. The CDR3 loop reads CASSPGDGKSPSGNTIYF. As DNA, the CDR3 is TGTGCCAGCTCACCAGGGGACGGGAAATCGCCCTCTGGAAACACCATATATTTT.

The V call is TRBV7-8, the J call TRBJ1-1; D remains unclear. This CDR3 spans 13 amino acids. Germline assignment: CDR1 SGHVS and CDR2 FQNEAQ. V shed 0 bases and J shed 4 bases, with 6 bases lying between them. CDR3 nucleotides: TGTGCCAGCAGCTTAGCGCTTTCCACTGAAGCTTTCTTT. Translated: CASSLALSTEAFF.

A word on this clone: This same CDR3 is encoded by further DNA sequences in the sample. The chain recombines TRBV27 with TRBJ1-1; 7 bases map to TRBD1. Germline CDR1 is MNHEY and CDR2 is SMNVEV (reference sequence). This CDR3 region has 12 residues. V shed 3 bases and J 5 bases; nucleotides not matched to a gene: 0. CDR3 protein: CASSFRGTEAFF. The CDR3 DNA follows: TGTGCCAGCAGTTTCAGGGGGACTGAAGCTTTCTTT.

The CDR3, as DNA: TGTGCCAGTAGTACCCCAACAGGGTCCTATGGCTACACCTTC. Translated: CASSTPTGSYGYTF. V usage is TRBV19 and J usage is TRBJ1-2; possibly TRBD1 for D (6 bases). V was cut by 4 bases and J by 4 bases, with 13 bases left in between. The germline V gene has CDR1 LNHDA and CDR2 SQIVND (reference sequence). The CDR3 runs 14 residues.

The rearrangement links TRBV2 to TRBJ1-5, with 7 bases fitting TRBD1. With V trimmed by 7 bases and J by 7 bases, 10 bases remained unmatched. Germline lookup yields CDR1 SNHLY and CDR2 FYNNEI. The CDR3 is 14 residues long. The CDR3 loop is CASNEHRGEQPQHF. CDR3 sequence (DNA): TGTGCCAGCAACGAGCACAGGGGCGAACAGCCCCAGCATTTT.

The chain combines TRBV21-1 with TRBJ1-3. TRBV21-1 is recorded as a pseudogene. CDR3 length equals 14 residues. DNA for the CDR3: TGTGCCAGCGGGGGGTCTGCCTCTGGAAACACCATATATTTT. Its translation: CASGGSASGNTIYF.